The present entry profiles one T cell receptor beta chain with its context. Its antigen remains unidentified. This entry is derived from a study of cytomegalovirus exposure and HLA in healthy donors. Study-level results: An ancestry cluster, one associated with Asian ancestry, reportedly showed fewer N-insertions than the approximately 670-donor mean in a later analysis. The authors listed around 150 TCR beta chains as cytomegalovirus-associated.

It was with 60 Vbeta and 13 Jbeta primers that the PCR ran. Repertoires were generated with immunoSEQ multiplex PCR, while TCRdb's copy carries only in-frame clones and drops some. The repertoire holds nearly 80,000 clones, with almost 80% as singletons. Germline V CDR1 and CDR2: SNHLY, FYNNEI. The CDR3 has 14 amino acids. With 10 bases clipped from V and 1 base from J, the junction kept 7 bases outside the gene matches. Sequenced material: PBMCs. The receptor was derived from a woman in her thirties or forties in good health and CMV-seropositive. This rearrangement joins TRBV2 to TRBJ2-7, with TRBD2 identical over 10 bases. The CDR3 region has the DNA TGTGCCACCCAACCGACTAGCGGGTCCTACGAGCAGTACTTC. Translating it yields CATQPTSGSYEQYF.